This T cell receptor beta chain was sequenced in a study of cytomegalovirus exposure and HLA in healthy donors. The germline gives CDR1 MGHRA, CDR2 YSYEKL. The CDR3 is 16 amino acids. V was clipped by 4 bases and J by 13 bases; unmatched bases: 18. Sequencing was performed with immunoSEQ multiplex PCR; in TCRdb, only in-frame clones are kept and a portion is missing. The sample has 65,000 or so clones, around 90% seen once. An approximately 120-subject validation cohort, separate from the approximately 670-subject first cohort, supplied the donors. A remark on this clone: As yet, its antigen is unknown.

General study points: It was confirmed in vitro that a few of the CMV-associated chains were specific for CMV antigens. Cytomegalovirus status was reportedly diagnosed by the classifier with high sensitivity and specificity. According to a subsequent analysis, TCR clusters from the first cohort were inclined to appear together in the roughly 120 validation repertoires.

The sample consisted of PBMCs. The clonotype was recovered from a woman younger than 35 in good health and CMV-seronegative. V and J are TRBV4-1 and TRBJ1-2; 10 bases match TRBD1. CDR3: CASSLASTGGPAVVTF. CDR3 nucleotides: TGCGCCAGCAGCCTTGCTTCGACAGGGGGCCCGGCTGTGGTCACCTTC.